The clone carrying this T cell receptor (beta chain) was detected a few times. Its antigen is currently unknown. The data derive from a study of regulatory T cells in long-lasting Graves disease. Study summary: Graves' patients diagnosed newly had used antithyroid drugs under 3 months.

The germline V gene has CDR1 LGHNT and CDR2 FRNRAP. Trimming cost V 6 bases and J 5 bases, with 8 bases left between them. CDR3 length: 11 amino acids. Arm-PCR of CDR3 regions and iRepertoire HTBI primers were used to build TCR beta libraries. Using its own MiXCR run on the multiplex PCR reads, TCRdb lists one record per CDR3 protein. This table has 540,000 or so distinct CDR3 sequences, about 13% appearing once. Notes on the study in general: Under persistent disease, TRBV28, TRBJ1-2 and TRBJ2-5 were used preferentially.

The time point here: newly diagnosed GD, antithyroid drugs for less than 3 months. PBMC RNA was the source of the TCR library. These sequences were also reported in another study, on T cells in Graves' hyperthyroidism and ophthalmopathy. That source adds: Initially, a first-round RT-PCR of the TCR CDR3 employed the HTBI primer set.

Here the sequenced sample was peripheral blood mononuclear cells (PBMCs), taken at new diagnosis, from a patient treated with antithyroid drugs. This sequence joins TRBV12-5 and TRBJ2-7; D is uncertain. The receptor was derived from a man aged 25-45 years with Graves disease. CDR3 amino acids: CASGQRNEQYF. The DNA of the CDR3 is TGTGCTAGTGGCCAACGCAACGAGCAGTACTTC.